Listed below are T cell receptor beta chains from one sample, sequenced in a study of siplizumab effects on memory and regulatory T cells. Generated by immunoSEQ multiplex PCR, the TCRdb table keeps only in-frame clones and is missing some. The sample shows 75,000 to 100,000 clones, about 94% of them seen only once. The specimen sequenced was non-Treg CD4+ T cells sorted from blood. These receptors were taken from a human donor in good health. CDR3s include the opening cysteine and the closing phenylalanine or tryptophan. Each record gives: J gene, clone size, V gene, D gene, CDR3 protein, CDR3 DNA. The D gene is left open where the match is weak. Clone size is not always given. Where it is, it says once, few, many or a class for expanded clones.

TRBJ1-5	.	TRBV30	.	CAWRLLTVQPQHF	TGTGCCTGGAGGTTGTTAACGGTGCAGCCCCAGCATTTT
TRBJ2-5	.	TRBV18	.	CASSPYWETQYF	TGTGCCAGCTCTCCATATTGGGAGACCCAGTACTTC
TRBJ2-1	once	TRBV7-3	TRBD2	CASSPTSGRAGGEQFF	TGTGCCAGCAGCCCCACCAGCGGGAGGGCCGGGGGTGAGCAGTTCTTC
TRBJ2-2	.	TRBV4-1	TRBD2	CATSRLAATGELFF	TGCGCCACCAGTAGACTAGCGGCCACCGGGGAGCTGTTTTTT
TRBJ2-1	once	TRBV7-2	.	CASSLNLYNEQFF	TGTGCCAGCAGCTTAAACCTCTACAATGAGCAGTTCTTC
TRBJ1-2	.	TRBV19	TRBD1	CASSKTKGGTGLTYGYTF	TGTGCCAGTAGTAAAACTAAAGGCGGGACAGGGCTTACCTATGGCTACACCTTC
TRBJ2-5	.	TRBV4-2	TRBD2	CASSQQSGRGETQYF	TGTGCCAGCAGTCAACAGAGCGGGAGAGGGGAGACCCAGTACTTC
TRBJ2-1	.	TRBV2	TRBD2	CASSELLAGGSNEQFF	TGTGCCAGCAGTGAATTGCTAGCGGGAGGATCCAATGAGCAGTTCTTC
TRBJ1-1	few	TRBV30	TRBD1	CAWEQGRNTEAFF	TGTGCCTGGGAACAGGGGCGGAACACTGAAGCTTTCTTT
TRBJ2-7	.	TRBV5-5	.	CASSALLGEQYF	TGTGCCAGCAGCGCATTACTCGGCGAGCAGTACTTC
TRBJ1-5	.	TRBV9	.	CASSEGGQRFQPQHF	TGTGCCAGCAGCGAAGGGGGTCAACGGTTCCAGCCCCAGCATTTT
TRBJ2-1	.	TRBV11-2	.	CASSSKNEQFF	TGTGCCAGCAGCTCCAAAAATGAGCAGTTCTTC
TRBJ2-3	.	TRBV5-1	.	CASSAGVGTDTQYF	TGCGCCAGCAGCGCAGGGGTCGGCACAGATACGCAGTATTTT
TRBJ2-7	.	TRBV5-1	TRBD1	CASRAGTVSYEQYF	TGCGCCAGCAGGGCCGGGACAGTCTCCTACGAGCAGTACTTC
TRBJ1-1	.	TRBV2	.	CASSLLRTNTEAFF	TGTGCCAGCAGTCTTCTGCGGACGAACACTGAAGCTTTCTTT
TRBJ2-3	.	TRBV7-8	.	CASSHEGADTQYF	TGTGCCAGCAGTCACGAGGGGGCAGATACGCAGTATTTT
TRBJ2-1	.	TRBV7-9	TRBD1	CASSRVGTGLSTGHNEQFF	TGTGCCAGCAGCAGGGTGGGGACAGGGTTGAGTACGGGCCACAATGAGCAGTTCTTC
TRBJ1-1	.	TRBV4-2	TRBD1	CASSQTRGRYTEAFF	TGTGCCAGCAGCCAAACCAGGGGGCGGTACACTGAAGCTTTCTTT
TRBJ2-5	.	TRBV6-6	TRBD1	CASSYPGQSETQYF	TGTGCCAGCAGTTACCCGGGACAGTCAGAGACCCAGTACTTC
TRBJ1-1	.	TRBV6-5	.	CASSYSTGQNTEAFF	TGTGCCAGCAGTTACTCGACGGGACAGAACACTGAAGCTTTCTTT
TRBJ2-7	.	TRBV11-2	TRBD1	CASSVSTGGRVEQYF	TGTGCCAGCAGCGTCTCGACAGGGGGCCGGGTCGAGCAGTACTTC
TRBJ1-1	once	TRBV30	.	CAWTGGAEAFF	TGTGCCTGGACGGGGGGGGCTGAAGCTTTCTTT
TRBJ1-4	.	TRBV29-1	TRBD1	CSVVQGARGEKLFF	TGCAGCGTTGTTCAGGGGGCACGAGGTGAAAAACTGTTTTTT
TRBJ2-1	.	TRBV21-1	.	CASSIGGTGEWNEQFF	TGTGCCAGCAGTATCGGTGGGACAGGGGAGTGGAATGAGCAGTTCTTC
TRBJ2-7	.	TRBV30	.	CAWNLGQGTYEQYF	TGTGCCTGGAACCTGGGGCAGGGGACCTACGAGCAGTACTTC
TRBJ1-5	.	TRBV5-6	.	CASSLDKNQPQHF	TGTGCCAGCAGCTTGGACAAAAATCAGCCCCAGCATTTT
TRBJ2-3	.	TRBV7-3	TRBD2	CASSLTSGSYTQYF	TGTGCCAGCAGCTTAACTAGCGGGAGCTATACGCAGTATTTT
TRBJ2-5	.	TRBV18	TRBD1	CASSLGQERQETQYF	TGTGCCAGCTCATTAGGACAGGAACGGCAAGAGACCCAGTACTTC
TRBJ1-2	.	TRBV28	.	CASSWDIRNYGYTF	TGTGCCAGCAGTTGGGACATTCGCAACTATGGCTACACCTTC
TRBJ2-7	.	TRBV6-6	TRBD1	CASSTQDRGTYEQYF	TGTGCCAGCAGTACCCAGGACAGGGGTACCTACGAGCAGTACTTC
TRBJ2-7	.	TRBV27	TRBD2	CASRRSGNIYEQYF	TGTGCCAGCAGACGTAGCGGGAACATCTACGAGCAGTACTTC
TRBJ2-1	.	TRBV6-6	.	CASSYVGKNEQFF	TGTGCCAGCAGTTACGTCGGGAAGAATGAGCAGTTCTTC
TRBJ1-2	.	TRBV5-4	TRBD1	CASSPRGGANYGYTF	TGTGCCAGCAGCCCTCGAGGGGGCGCAAACTATGGCTACACCTTC
TRBJ1-6	once	TRBV4-1	TRBD1	CASSQADRGSVSPLHF	TGCGCCAGCAGCCAAGCCGACAGGGGGTCTGTTTCACCCCTCCACTTT
TRBJ1-2	.	TRBV6-1	.	CASRNAGQRYGYTF	TGTGCCAGCAGAAACGCAGGACAACGCTATGGCTACACCTTC